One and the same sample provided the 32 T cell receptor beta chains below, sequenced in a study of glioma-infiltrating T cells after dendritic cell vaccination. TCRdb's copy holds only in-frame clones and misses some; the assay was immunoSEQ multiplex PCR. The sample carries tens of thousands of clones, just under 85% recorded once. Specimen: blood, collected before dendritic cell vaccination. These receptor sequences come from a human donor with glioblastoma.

CDR3 nucleotides: TGTGCCAGCAGCCCAGCGGGGGGGCAGGAGACCCAGTACTTC. Translating gives CASSPAGGQETQYF. This sequence joins TRBV7-2 and TRBJ2-5; 10 nucleotides match TRBD2. The CDR3 covers 14 residues. The ends lost 5 bases at V and 5 bases at J; junction bases unmatched: 5. The germline V gene has CDR1 SGHTA and CDR2 FQGNSA.

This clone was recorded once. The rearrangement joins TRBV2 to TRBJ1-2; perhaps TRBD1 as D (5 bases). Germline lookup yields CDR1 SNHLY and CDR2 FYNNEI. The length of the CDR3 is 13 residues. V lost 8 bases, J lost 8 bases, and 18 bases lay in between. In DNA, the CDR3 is TGTGCCAGCGTTGTTCAGGGTCAGGGCGGCTACACCTTC. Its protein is CASVVQGQGGYTF.

The CDR3 DNA reads TGTGCCAGCAGCTTACTGAAGAGCTCTGGAAACACCATATATTTT. This sequence encodes CASSLLKSSGNTIYF. The rearrangement links TRBV7-8 to TRBJ1-3; D gene unclear. Germline V gene lookup returns CDR1 SGHVS and CDR2 FQNEAQ. Trimming left V 2 bases short and J 0 bases short, with 8 bases between. This CDR3 is 15 amino acids long.

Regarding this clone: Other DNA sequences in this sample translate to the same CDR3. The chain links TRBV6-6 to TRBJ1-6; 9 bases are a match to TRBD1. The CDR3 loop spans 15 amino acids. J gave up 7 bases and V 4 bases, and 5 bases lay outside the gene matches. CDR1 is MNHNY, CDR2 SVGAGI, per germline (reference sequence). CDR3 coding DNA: TGTGCCAGCAGTTCACGGGACAGGGAGAATTCACCCCTCCACTTT. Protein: CASSSRDRENSPLHF.

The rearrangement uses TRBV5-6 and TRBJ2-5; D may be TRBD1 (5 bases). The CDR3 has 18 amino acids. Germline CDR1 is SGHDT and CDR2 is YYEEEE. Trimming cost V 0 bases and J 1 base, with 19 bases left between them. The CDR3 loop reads CASSLGDATVRFQETQYF. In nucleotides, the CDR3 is TGTGCCAGCAGCTTGGGCGATGCGACAGTTAGATTCCAAGAGACCCAGTACTTC.

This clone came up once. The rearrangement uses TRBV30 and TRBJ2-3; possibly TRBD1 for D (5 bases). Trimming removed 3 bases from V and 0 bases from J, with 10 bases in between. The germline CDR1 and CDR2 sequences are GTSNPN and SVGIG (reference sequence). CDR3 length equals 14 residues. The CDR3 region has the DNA TGTGCCTGGAGCAAGACAGTAAGCACAGATACGCAGTATTTT. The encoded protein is CAWSKTVSTDTQYF.

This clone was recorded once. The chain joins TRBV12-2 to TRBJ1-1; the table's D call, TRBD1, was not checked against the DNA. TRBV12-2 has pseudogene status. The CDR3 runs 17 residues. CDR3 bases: TGTGCAAGTCGCCCGCCAGAACAGCTCCCCATGAACACTGAAGCTTTCTTT. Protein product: CASRPPEQLPMNTEAFF.

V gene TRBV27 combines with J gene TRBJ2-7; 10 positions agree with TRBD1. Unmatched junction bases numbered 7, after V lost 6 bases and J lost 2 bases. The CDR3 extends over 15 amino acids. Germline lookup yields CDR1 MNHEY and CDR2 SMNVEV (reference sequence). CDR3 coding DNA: TGTGCCAGCAGCCGAAAAGGACAGGGGGCCTACGAGCAGTACTTC. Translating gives CASSRKGQGAYEQYF.

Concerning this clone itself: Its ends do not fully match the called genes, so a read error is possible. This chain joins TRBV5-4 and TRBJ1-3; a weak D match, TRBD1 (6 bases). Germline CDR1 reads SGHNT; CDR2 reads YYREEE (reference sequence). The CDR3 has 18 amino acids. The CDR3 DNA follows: TGCGCCAGCAGCCAAGAGGGCGGGGGGCCATTGAGTGAAGACACCATATATTTT. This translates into CASSQEGGGPLSEDTIYF.

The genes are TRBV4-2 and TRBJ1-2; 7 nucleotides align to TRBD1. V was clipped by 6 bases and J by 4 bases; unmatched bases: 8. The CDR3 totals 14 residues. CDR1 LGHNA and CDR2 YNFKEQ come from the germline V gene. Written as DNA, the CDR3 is TGTGCCAGCAGTCCTATACAGGGGTTCTATGGCTACACCTTC. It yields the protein CASSPIQGFYGYTF.

CDR3 in amino acids: CASSYRGLAFYNEQFF. Here the CDR3 DNA reads TGTGCCAGCAGTTACAGGGGACTCGCTTTCTACAATGAGCAGTTCTTC. The chain recombines TRBV27 with TRBJ2-1; tentative D call: TRBD1 (7 bases). The V end was cut by 4 bases, the J end by 3 bases, with 16 bases between. Germline V gene data show CDR1 as MNHEY and CDR2 as SMNVEV (reference sequence). The CDR3 runs to 16 residues.

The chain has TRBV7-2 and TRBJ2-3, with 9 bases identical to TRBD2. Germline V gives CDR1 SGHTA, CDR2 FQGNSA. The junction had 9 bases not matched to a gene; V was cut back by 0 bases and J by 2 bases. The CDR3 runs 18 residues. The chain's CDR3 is CASSLATIAGADTDTQYF. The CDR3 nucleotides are TGTGCCAGCAGCTTAGCCACTATAGCGGGGGCCGACACAGATACGCAGTATTTT.

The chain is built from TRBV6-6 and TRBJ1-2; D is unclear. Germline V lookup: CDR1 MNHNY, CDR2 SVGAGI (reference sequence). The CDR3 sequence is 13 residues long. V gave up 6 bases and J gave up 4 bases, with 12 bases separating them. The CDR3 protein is CASSPLSGYGYTF. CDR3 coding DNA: TGTGCCAGCAGCCCCCTGTCGGGCTATGGCTACACCTTC.

The CDR3: CASSLGDRVVNSPLHF. The CDR3 DNA follows: TGTGCCAGCAGCTTAGGGGACAGGGTGGTCAATTCACCCCTCCACTTT. The chain employs TRBV11-2 and TRBJ1-6; 9 bases agree with TRBD1. V gave up 1 base and J gave up 7 bases; unmatched junction bases: 5. Germline V lookup: CDR1 SGHAT, CDR2 FQNNGV. The CDR3 has 16 residues.

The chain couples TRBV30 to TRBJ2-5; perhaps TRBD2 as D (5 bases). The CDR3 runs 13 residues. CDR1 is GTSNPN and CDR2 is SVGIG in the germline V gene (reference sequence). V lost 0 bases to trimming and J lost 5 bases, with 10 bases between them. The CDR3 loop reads CAWSVGGRETQYF. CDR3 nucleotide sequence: TGTGCCTGGAGTGTAGGAGGTCGGGAGACCCAGTACTTC.

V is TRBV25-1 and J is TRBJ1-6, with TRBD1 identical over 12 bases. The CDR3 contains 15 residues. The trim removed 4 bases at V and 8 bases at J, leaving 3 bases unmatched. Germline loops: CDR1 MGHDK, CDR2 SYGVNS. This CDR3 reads CASSGGQGADSPLHF. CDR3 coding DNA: TGTGCCAGCAGTGGGGGACAGGGGGCGGATTCACCCCTCCACTTT.

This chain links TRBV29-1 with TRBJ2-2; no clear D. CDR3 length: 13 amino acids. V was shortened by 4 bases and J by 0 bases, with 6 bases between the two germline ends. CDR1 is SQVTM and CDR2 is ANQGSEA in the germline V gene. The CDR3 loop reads CSVGLPNTGELFF. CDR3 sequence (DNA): TGCAGCGTTGGACTCCCGAACACCGGGGAGCTGTTTTTT.

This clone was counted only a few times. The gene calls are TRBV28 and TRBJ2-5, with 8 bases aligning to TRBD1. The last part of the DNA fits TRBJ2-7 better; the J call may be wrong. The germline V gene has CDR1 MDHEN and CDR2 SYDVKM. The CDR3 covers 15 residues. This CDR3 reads CASRPRTGYHYEQYF. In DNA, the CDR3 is TGTGCCAGCAGACCCCGGACAGGGTACCACTACGAGCAGTACTTC.

The chain's CDR3 is CASSLDADRWAYGYTF. The CDR3 bases are TGTGCCAGCAGCTTAGACGCGGACAGGTGGGCCTATGGCTACACCTTC. This chain joins TRBV11-2 and TRBJ1-2; 7 bases are shared with TRBD1. This CDR3 spans 16 amino acids. V gave up 0 bases and J gave up 4 bases; unmatched junction bases: 8. In germline, CDR1 is SGHAT, CDR2 FQNNGV.

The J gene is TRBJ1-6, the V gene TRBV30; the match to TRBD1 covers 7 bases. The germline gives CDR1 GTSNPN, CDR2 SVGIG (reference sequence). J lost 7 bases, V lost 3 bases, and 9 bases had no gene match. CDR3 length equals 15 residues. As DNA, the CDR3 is TGTGCCTGGAGCCGGGGGGGGACAGAAAATTCACCCCTCCACTTT. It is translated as CAWSRGGTENSPLHF.

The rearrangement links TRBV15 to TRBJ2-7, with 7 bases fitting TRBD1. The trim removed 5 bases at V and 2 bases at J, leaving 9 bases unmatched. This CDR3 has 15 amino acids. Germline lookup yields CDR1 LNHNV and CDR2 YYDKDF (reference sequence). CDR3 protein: CATSPRRDRTYEQYF. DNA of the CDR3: TGTGCCACCAGCCCTAGAAGGGACAGAACCTACGAGCAGTACTTC.

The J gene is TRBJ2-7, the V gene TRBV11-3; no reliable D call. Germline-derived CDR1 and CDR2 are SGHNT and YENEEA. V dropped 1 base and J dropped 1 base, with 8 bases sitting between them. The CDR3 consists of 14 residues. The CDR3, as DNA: TGTGCCAGCAGCTTAGGCGTTAATTCCTACGAGCAGTACTTC. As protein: CASSLGVNSYEQYF.

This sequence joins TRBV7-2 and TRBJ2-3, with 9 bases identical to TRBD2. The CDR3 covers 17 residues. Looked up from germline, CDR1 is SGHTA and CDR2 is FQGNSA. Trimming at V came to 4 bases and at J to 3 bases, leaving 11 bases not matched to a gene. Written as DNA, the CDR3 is TGTGCCAGCAGCTCAAACTTAGCGGGGGTATCGACAGATACGCAGTATTTT. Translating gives CASSSNLAGVSTDTQYF.

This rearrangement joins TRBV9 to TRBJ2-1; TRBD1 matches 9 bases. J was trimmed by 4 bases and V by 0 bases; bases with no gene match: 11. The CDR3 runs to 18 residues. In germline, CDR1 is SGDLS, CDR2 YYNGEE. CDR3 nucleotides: TGTGCCAGCAGCGTAGCGGGACAGGGCACATTCTCTTACAATGAGCAGTTCTTC. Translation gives CASSVAGQGTFSYNEQFF.

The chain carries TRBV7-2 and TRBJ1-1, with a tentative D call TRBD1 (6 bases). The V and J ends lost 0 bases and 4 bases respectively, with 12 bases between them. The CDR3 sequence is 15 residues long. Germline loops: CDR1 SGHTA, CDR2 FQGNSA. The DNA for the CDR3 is TGTGCCAGCAGCTTAGCTAGAGGACAGAGCACTGAAGCTTTCTTT. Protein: CASSLARGQSTEAFF. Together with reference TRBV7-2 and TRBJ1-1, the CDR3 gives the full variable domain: GAGVSQSPSNKVTEKGKDVELRCDPISGHTALYWYRQSLGQGLEFLIYFQGNSAPDKSGLPSDRFSAERTGGSVSTLTIQRTQQEDSAVYLCASSLARGQSTEAFFGQGTRLTVV.

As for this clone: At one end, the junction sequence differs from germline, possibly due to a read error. The CDR3 sequence is CASSPQATDTQYF. CDR3 nucleotide sequence: TGTGCTAGCAGCCCACAGGCCACAGATACGCAGTATTTT. V and J are TRBV7-7 and TRBJ2-3; a weak D match, TRBD1 (5 bases). The CDR3 spans 13 residues. The germline gives CDR1 SSHAT, CDR2 FNYEAQ (reference sequence).

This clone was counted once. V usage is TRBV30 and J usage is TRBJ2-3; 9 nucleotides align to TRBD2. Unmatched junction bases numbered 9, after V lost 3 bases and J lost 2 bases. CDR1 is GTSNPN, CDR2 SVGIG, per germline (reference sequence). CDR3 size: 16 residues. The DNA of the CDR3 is TGTGCCTGGAGGCCAAGACTAGCGGTGGTCACAGATACGCAGTATTTT. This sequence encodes CAWRPRLAVVTDTQYF.

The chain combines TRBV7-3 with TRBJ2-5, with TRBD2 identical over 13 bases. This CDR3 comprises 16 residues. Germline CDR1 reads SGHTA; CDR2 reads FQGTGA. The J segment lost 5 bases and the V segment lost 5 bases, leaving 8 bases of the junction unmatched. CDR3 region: CASSTTTSGGLETQYF. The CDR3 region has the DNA TGTGCCAGCAGCACAACGACTAGCGGGGGGTTGGAGACCCAGTACTTC.

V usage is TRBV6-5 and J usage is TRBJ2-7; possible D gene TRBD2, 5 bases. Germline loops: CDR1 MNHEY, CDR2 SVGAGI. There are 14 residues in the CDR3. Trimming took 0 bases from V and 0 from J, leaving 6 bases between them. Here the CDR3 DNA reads TGTGCCAGCAGTTACTCAGGGAGCTCCTACGAGCAGTACTTC. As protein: CASSYSGSSYEQYF.

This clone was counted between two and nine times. This CDR3 reads CASSTSRGGTDTQYF. The CDR3 DNA sequence: TGCGCCAGCAGCACCTCGCGGGGGGGCACAGATACGCAGTATTTT. The chain combines TRBV5-1 with TRBJ2-3, with 8 bases lining up with TRBD2. The CDR3 contains 15 residues. The germline gives CDR1 SGHRS, CDR2 YFSETQ. The V gene end was trimmed by 4 bases and the J gene end by 1 base; junction bases not matched to a gene: 5.

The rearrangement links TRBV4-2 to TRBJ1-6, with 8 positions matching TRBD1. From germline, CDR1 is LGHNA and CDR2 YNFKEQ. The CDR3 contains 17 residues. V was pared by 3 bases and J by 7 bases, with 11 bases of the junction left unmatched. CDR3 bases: TGTGCCAGCAGCCAGGGTGAACAGGGGGGGCTGAATTCACCCCTCCACTTT. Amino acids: CASSQGEQGGLNSPLHF.

In DNA form, the CDR3 reads TGCAGTCTGGGGGCGGATGGCTACACCTTC. Translation: CSLGADGYTF. The chain has TRBV29-1 and TRBJ1-2; tentatively, D is TRBD1 (6 bases). From germline, CDR1 is SQVTM and CDR2 ANQGSEA. The CDR3 consists of 10 residues.